These 24 T cell receptor beta chains came from one sample sequenced in a study of CD8 T cells in ankylosing spondylitis. TCRdb used MiXCR to reprocess the 5' RACE reads, holding one entry per CDR3 protein. Found here are some 29,000 distinct CDR3 sequences, about 7% of them singletons; the top ten hold approximately 10%. Sequences were obtained from blood, either unsorted or a sorted T cell fraction (not recorded which). All receptors derive from a male donor with ankylosing spondylitis or in good health (not recorded which).

This clonotype has a count of ten or more. The chain uses TRBV7-3 and TRBJ2-3; 7 bases match TRBD1. Germline values: CDR1 SGHTA, CDR2 FQGTGA. The CDR3 has 15 amino acids. Unmatched junction bases numbered 5, after V lost 5 bases and J lost 0 bases. In DNA, the CDR3 is TGTGCCAGCAGCCCACAGGGGACCAGCACAGATACGCAGTATTTT. Its translation is CASSPQGTSTDTQYF.

At least ten counts were recorded for this clonotype. This chain links TRBV15 with TRBJ2-1; the D is unclear. The V gene lost 1 base and the J gene lost 4 bases, with 11 bases spanning the gap. This CDR3 region has 15 residues. Germline V lookup: CDR1 LNHNV, CDR2 YYDKDF (reference sequence). As DNA, the CDR3 is TGTGCCACCAGCAGAGCCCTGGGCAAATACAATGAGCAGTTCTTC. Encoded protein: CATSRALGKYNEQFF.

This clonotype showed up many times. The J gene is TRBJ2-3, the V gene TRBV7-8; 8 nucleotides agree with TRBD2. J lost 2 bases, V lost 2 bases, and 3 bases had no gene match. This CDR3 region has 15 residues. Germline CDR1 SGHVS, CDR2 FQNEAQ. The CDR3, as DNA: TGTGCCAGCAGCTTACCGCGGGGGGTCACAGATACGCAGTATTTT. It specifies CASSLPRGVTDTQYF.

The table lists this clonotype with many counts. The chain carries TRBV27 and TRBJ1-5; 8 bases map to TRBD1. V was clipped by 9 bases and J by 7 bases; unmatched bases: 20. Per the germline V gene, CDR1 is MNHEY and CDR2 is SMNVEV (reference sequence). There are 17 residues in the CDR3. CDR3 sequence: CARRQIPGTGVGQPQHF. CDR3 nucleotides: TGTGCCAGGAGGCAAATTCCCGGGACAGGCGTCGGGCAGCCCCAGCATTTT.

This clonotype occurred many times. V and J are TRBV28 and TRBJ2-5; possibly TRBD2 for D (6 bases). In germline, CDR1 is MDHEN, CDR2 SYDVKM. V lost 2 bases and J 4 bases, leaving 11 bases between the germline ends. The CDR3 runs 14 residues. CDR3 sequence reads: CASSLHAGGETQYF. For the CDR3, the DNA is TGTGCCAGCAGTTTACATGCCGGGGGAGAGACCCAGTACTTC.

This clonotype has a count of ten or more. The rearrangement uses TRBV5-1 and TRBJ2-1; 7 bases are a match to TRBD1. The germline V gene encodes CDR1 SGHRS and CDR2 YFSETQ. This CDR3 spans 16 amino acids. The ends lost 4 bases at V and 0 bases at J; junction bases unmatched: 7. The CDR3 loop reads CASSQGTASSYNEQFF. The CDR3 DNA follows: TGCGCCAGCAGCCAAGGGACAGCTAGCTCCTACAATGAGCAGTTCTTC. Drawing the rest from reference TRBV5-1 and TRBJ2-1, the complete variable domain is KAGVTQTPRYLIKTRGQQVTLSCSPISGHRSVSWYQQTPGQGLQFLFEYFSETQRNKGNFPGRFSGRQFSNSRSEMNVSTLELGDSALYLCASSQGTASSYNEQFFGPGTRLTVL.

This clonotype is medium-sized by share. The chain has TRBV5-1 and TRBJ2-1; tentatively, D is TRBD2 (5 bases). The CDR3 has 14 residues. From germline, CDR1 is SGHRS and CDR2 YFSETQ. Trimming cost V 0 bases and J 8 bases, with 12 bases left between them. CDR3 coding DNA: TGCGCCAGCAGCTTGGCGGTGGGCGGGTATGAGCAGTTCTTC. Amino acids: CASSLAVGGYEQFF.

This clonotype occurred many times. The V call is TRBV20-1, the J call TRBJ2-7, with 10 bases fitting TRBD1. The trim removed 4 bases at V and 5 bases at J, leaving 11 bases unmatched. The germline gives CDR1 DFQATT, CDR2 SNEGSKA (reference sequence). CDR3 length: 15 amino acids. CDR3 nucleotide sequence: TGCAGTGCTAATCCCCTGACAGGGGGCTTGGACGAGCAGTACTTC. Its protein product is CSANPLTGGLDEQYF.

This chain uses TRBV20-1 with TRBJ1-1; possibly TRBD1 for D (6 bases). V shed 1 base and J shed 4 bases, with 19 bases lying between them. CDR3 length: 16 amino acids. Germline V gene data show CDR1 as DFQATT and CDR2 as SNEGSKA (reference sequence). The CDR3: CSARAPGHGGLTEAFF. Written as DNA, the CDR3 is TGCAGTGCTAGAGCACCAGGGCACGGGGGGCTCACTGAAGCTTTCTTT.

This clonotype was detected many times. The V gene is TRBV20-1, the J gene TRBJ2-7, with D perhaps given as TRBD1 or TRBD2 (7 bases each). Germline loops: CDR1 DFQATT, CDR2 SNEGSKA (reference sequence). V was pared by 6 bases and J by 3 bases, with 21 bases between. CDR3 length: 15 amino acids. CDR3 DNA sequence: TGCAGTGCACGAAAGAGACAGGGAGGGAACTACGAGCAGTACTTC. Its protein is CSARKRQGGNYEQYF.

This clonotype was counted many times. The V gene is TRBV21-1, the J gene TRBJ2-5; the table calls TRBD1, which could not be checked here. TRBV21-1 is tagged as a pseudogene. The CDR3 loop spans 15 amino acids. Here the CDR3 DNA reads TGTGCCAGCAGCAAAGATCAGGGCTGGATCGGGTCCCAGTACTTC. Protein: CASSKDQGWIGSQYF.

This clonotype appeared many times. The chain carries TRBV28 and TRBJ2-1; TRBD2 matches at 14 bases. Germline V gene data show CDR1 as MDHEN and CDR2 as SYDVKM. The CDR3 loop spans 16 amino acids. V was clipped by 2 bases and J by 8 bases; unmatched bases: 5. The CDR3 reads CASSLGGLAGVHEQFF. CDR3 in DNA: TGTGCCAGCAGTTTAGGGGGACTAGCGGGAGTCCATGAGCAGTTCTTC.

This clonotype showed up many times. The gene calls are TRBV21-1 and TRBJ1-1; TRBD1, the table's D call, lacks a check against the DNA. TRBV21-1 is noted as a pseudogene. The CDR3 has 17 residues. The CDR3 loop reads CASSILGTGNRGTEAFF. In DNA, the CDR3 is TGTGCCAGCAGCATCCTGGGGACAGGGAATCGAGGCACTGAAGCTTTCTTT.

This clonotype was recorded at least ten times. This chain uses TRBV10-3 with TRBJ1-5; 8 positions match TRBD1. The CDR3 has 14 amino acids. CDR1 and CDR2 from the germline V gene are ENHRY and SYGVKD. V trimming: 5 bases; J trimming: 3 bases; junction bases outside the gene matches: 3. This CDR3 reads CAISRQGPNQPQHF. CDR3 DNA: TGTGCCATCAGTCGACAGGGGCCCAATCAGCCCCAGCATTTT.

The chain carries TRBV25-1 and TRBJ2-5, with D possibly matching TRBD2 (6 bases). Trimming pared 3 bases from V and 5 bases from J, leaving 16 bases between. Germline V gene data show CDR1 as MGHDK and CDR2 as SYGVNS. The length of the CDR3 is 15 residues. The CDR3 DNA reads as TGTGCCAGCAGTGACGGTCAGGGAGGAGGGGAGACCCAGTACTTC. Translated, it gives CASSDGQGGGETQYF.

This clonotype occurred many times. J is TRBJ2-1 and V is TRBV18, with D unresolved. Between the trimmed V and J ends, which lost 3 bases and 5 bases, there was a span of 8 bases. This CDR3 contains 13 residues. Germline V lookup: CDR1 KGHSH, CDR2 LQKENI. The CDR3 coding sequence is TGTGCCAGCTCACCCCTGTCGAACAATGAGCAGTTCTTC. This gives the protein CASSPLSNNEQFF. Drawing the rest from reference TRBV18 and TRBJ2-1, the complete variable domain is NAGVMQNPRHLVRRRGQEARLRCSPMKGHSHVYWYRQLPEEGLKFMVYLQKENIIDESGMPKERFSAEFPKEGPSILRIQQVVRGDSAAYFCASSPLSNNEQFFGPGTRLTVL.

This clonotype appeared many times. The chain has TRBV29-1 and TRBJ2-1, with 7 bases matching TRBD2. The junction had 3 bases not matched to a gene; V was cut back by 2 bases and J by 2 bases. The CDR3 sequence is 14 residues long. The germline V gene has CDR1 SQVTM and CDR2 ANQGSEA. The CDR3 DNA sequence: TGCAGCGTTGAAACGGGAGGACCCTACAATGAGCAGTTCTTC. Protein product: CSVETGGPYNEQFF.

This clonotype appeared many times. The V gene is TRBV10-3, the J gene TRBJ2-3, with no clear D. This CDR3 comprises 14 residues. V was pared by 2 bases and J by 2 bases, with 8 bases between. Germline CDR1 and CDR2: ENHRY and SYGVKD. The CDR3 sequence is CAISETLNTDTQYF. CDR3 sequence (DNA): TGTGCCATCAGTGAGACCCTCAACACAGATACGCAGTATTTT.

In this sample, this clonotype turned up many times. The chain has TRBV10-3 and TRBJ1-2, with 9 bases matching TRBD1. Germline assignment: CDR1 ENHRY and CDR2 SYGVKD. The ends lost 3 bases at V and 4 bases at J; junction bases unmatched: 6. The CDR3 has 15 amino acids. The CDR3 loop is CAISDPTGGSYGYTF. In DNA form, the CDR3 reads TGTGCCATCAGTGACCCGACAGGGGGTAGCTATGGCTACACCTTC.

The sample holds many counts of this clonotype. The V and J genes are TRBV7-6 and TRBJ2-1, with D unclear. The CDR3 is 17 amino acids. CDR1 is SGHVS, CDR2 FNYEAQ, per germline. Trimming took off 1 base at V and 0 bases at J, with 13 bases between the two ends. For the CDR3, the DNA is TGTGCCAGCAGCTTAGGGTCGACTGCTAGCTCCTACAATGAGCAGTTCTTC. It translates to CASSLGSTASSYNEQFF.

The table lists this clonotype with many counts. The chain joins TRBV12-3 or TRBV12-4 to TRBJ2-5, with 7 bases fitting TRBD2. V lost 2 bases to trimming and J lost 5 bases; unmatched junction nucleotides: 2. The CDR3 consists of 13 residues. This CDR3 is CASSLRLAETQYF. CDR3 bases: TGTGCCAGCAGTTTAAGACTAGCTGAGACCCAGTACTTC.

This clonotype has ten or more counts. The chain has TRBV27 and TRBJ1-6, with D uncertain. Germline V lookup: CDR1 MNHEY, CDR2 SMNVEV (reference sequence). Trimming took off 2 bases at V and 0 bases at J, with 11 bases between the two ends. CDR3 length: 17 residues. CDR3 sequence (DNA): TGTGCCAGCAGTTTAAAAGTGAGGGACTCCTATAATTCACCCCTCCACTTT. Translating gives CASSLKVRDSYNSPLHF.

This clonotype was seen repeatedly, ten times or more. The rearrangement uses TRBV2 and TRBJ1-4; D remains ambiguous. The CDR3 sequence is 12 residues long. The V and J ends lost 4 bases and 7 bases respectively, with 7 bases between them. Germline-derived CDR1 and CDR2 are SNHLY and FYNNEI. The chain's CDR3 is CASSVSIEKLFF. The CDR3 coding sequence is TGTGCCAGCAGTGTTTCGATTGAAAAACTGTTTTTT.

In this sample, this clonotype turned up many times. The V call is TRBV27, the J call TRBJ2-5; D remains ambiguous. Germline loops: CDR1 MNHEY, CDR2 SMNVEV (reference sequence). The CDR3 has 17 amino acids. V shed 3 bases and J shed 2 bases, with 19 bases lying between them. In DNA, the CDR3 is TGTGCCAGCAGTTTTCCCATCTCGCGACGGCTGCAAGAGACCCAGTACTTC. It yields the protein CASSFPISRRLQETQYF.